The 10 T cell receptor beta chains presented below share a single source sample, sequenced in a study of T-cell reconstitution after alpha-beta-depleted transplantation in children. Construction of the TCRbeta library involved unique molecular identifiers. TCRdb re-called the PCR reads with MiXCR, one entry per CDR3 protein. The sample holds fewer than 150,000 distinct CDR3 sequences; roughly 23% are singletons and the top ten take about 10%. Here the sequenced sample was PBMCs, mostly from graft donor cells, taken 180 days after TCRalphabeta/CD19-depleted stem cell transplant. The receptors shown here come from a male patient aged 2 to 9 who had a stem cell transplant for chronic granulomatous disease, so the T cells may come from the graft donor.

The gene calls are TRBV7-2 and TRBJ2-5; 9 bases fit TRBD1. Looked up from germline, CDR1 is SGHTA and CDR2 is FQGNSA. The junction had 4 bases not matched to a gene; V was cut back by 4 bases and J by 4 bases. The CDR3 spans 14 residues. The CDR3 DNA reads as TGTGCCAGCAGCTATACAGGGGGCCTAGAGACCCAGTACTTC. Translating it yields CASSYTGGLETQYF.

In this sample, this clonotype turned up once. The chain joins TRBV7-6 to TRBJ2-1; no clear D. Trimming took 5 bases from V and 0 from J, leaving 20 bases between them. Germline V gene lookup returns CDR1 SGHVS and CDR2 FNYEAQ. This CDR3 contains 18 residues. The CDR3: CASSLRVGKLGSYNEQFF. As DNA, the CDR3 is TGTGCCAGCAGCCTACGGGTTGGAAAATTGGGCTCCTACAATGAGCAGTTCTTC.

The sample holds many counts of this clonotype. The V call is TRBV6-2 or TRBV6-3, the J call TRBJ2-6; D remains unclear. CDR3 size: 21 residues. The V and J ends lost 6 bases and 1 base respectively, with 28 bases between them. Germline lookup yields CDR1 MNHEY and CDR2 SVGEGT. CDR3 region: CASSLQITSAVGRSGANVLTF. For the CDR3, the DNA is TGTGCCAGCAGCTTACAAATTACGTCGGCTGTTGGCCGTTCTGGGGCCAACGTCCTGACTTTC.

In this sample, this clonotype turned up many times. J is TRBJ2-1 and V is TRBV20-1; tentatively, D is TRBD1 or TRBD2 (6 bases each). V lost 0 bases and J lost 6, with 15 bases in between. This CDR3 contains 15 residues. Germline CDR1 DFQATT, CDR2 SNEGSKA (reference sequence). The CDR3 DNA sequence: TGCAGTGCTAGAGATGAGGGGGGTCCGGGCAATGAGCAGTTCTTC. The encoded protein is CSARDEGGPGNEQFF.

The V call is TRBV7-2, the J call TRBJ2-3; TRBD2 agrees at 14 bases. Unmatched junction bases numbered 3, after V lost 3 bases and J lost 4 bases. There are 16 residues in the CDR3. CDR1 and CDR2 (germline): SGHTA, FQGNSA. Here the CDR3 DNA reads TGTGCCAGCAGCTTTAGACTAGCGGGGGGGGCAGATACGCAGTATTTT. Encoded protein: CASSFRLAGGADTQYF.

The sample holds many counts of this clonotype. This rearrangement joins TRBV12-3 or TRBV12-4 to TRBJ2-5; 9 bases line up with TRBD1. With V trimmed by 5 bases and J by 0 bases, 7 bases remained unmatched. The CDR3 is made up of 16 amino acids. This CDR3 reads CASSPGTGLYQETQYF. CDR3 nucleotides: TGTGCCAGCAGTCCCGGGACAGGGTTGTACCAAGAGACCCAGTACTTC.

The chain links TRBV30 to TRBJ2-3; D assignment may be TRBD1 or TRBD2 (5 bases each). The CDR3 is made up of 14 amino acids. The germline V gene encodes CDR1 GTSNPN and CDR2 SVGIG (reference sequence). The V end lost 0 bases, the J end lost 4 bases, and 11 bases lay between the germline ends. For the CDR3, the DNA is TGTGCCTGGAGTGTATCGGGGACCGCAGATACGCAGTATTTT. This codes for CAWSVSGTADTQYF.

This clonotype has a handful of counts. This chain links TRBV28 with TRBJ1-6; D may be TRBD1 (5 bases). This CDR3 has 15 residues. Trimming removed 5 bases from V and 8 bases from J, with 16 bases in between. Germline-derived CDR1 and CDR2 are MDHEN and SYDVKM. This chain's CDR3 is CASSPGPGGYSPLHF. CDR3 sequence (DNA): TGTGCCAGCAGTCCCGGGCCGGGGGGATATTCACCCCTCCACTTT.

This clonotype was seen at least ten times. This chain uses TRBV4-3 with TRBJ2-5; D call uncertain. The CDR3 extends over 15 amino acids. Germline loops: CDR1 LGHNA, CDR2 YSLEER. Trimming took 0 bases from V and 5 from J, leaving 13 bases between them. The CDR3 spells CASSQDYPFSETQYF. CDR3 nucleotide sequence: TGCGCCAGCAGCCAAGATTATCCGTTCTCTGAGACCCAGTACTTC.

This clonotype was found many times. This sequence joins TRBV20-1 and TRBJ2-2; D not resolved. Trimming stripped 1 base from V and 6 bases from J, with 12 bases between. The germline V gene has CDR1 DFQATT and CDR2 SNEGSKA (reference sequence). The CDR3 sequence is 14 residues long. The chain's CDR3 is CSARVPFGSGELFF. The CDR3 DNA reads as TGCAGTGCTAGAGTCCCCTTTGGCTCCGGGGAGCTGTTTTTT.